This TCR beta chain was obtained from a study of blood T cell repertoires in COVID-19. About the study: Sources were T cells, B-cell-depleted T cells, or PBMCs; the material itself was cDNA or gDNA.

This table comes from immunoSEQ multiplex PCR, and its TCRdb copy is limited to in-frame clones, with some not included. The table lists some 300,000 clones, over 75% of them singletons. The germline V gene encodes CDR1 SGHAT and CDR2 FQNNGV. The CDR3 runs 15 residues. Between the trimmed V and J ends, which lost 3 bases and 8 bases, there was a span of 16 bases. The TCR was taken from a woman aged 25 to 39 who had recovered from COVID-19. Sample: PBMCs or T cells enriched from blood (not recorded which). The rearrangement uses TRBV11-2 and TRBJ1-4, with D unresolved. The CDR3 protein is CASSLVPGINEKLFF. The CDR3 DNA is TGTGCCAGCAGCTTGGTCCCCGGGATAAACGAAAAACTGTTTTTT. The variable domain in full, completed from reference TRBV11-2 and TRBJ1-4, reads EAGVAQSPRYKIIEKRQSVAFWCNPISGHATLYWYQQILGQGPKLLIQFQNNGVVDDSQLPKDRFSAERLKGVDSTLKIQPAKLEDSAVYLCASSLVPGINEKLFFGSGTQLSVL.